Listed here is a single TCR beta chain. The data belong to a study of T-cell reconstitution after alpha-beta-depleted transplantation in children. This CDR3 contains 16 residues. Germline V lookup: CDR1 SGHRS, CDR2 YFSETQ. The ends were cut back, 2 bases at V and 0 bases at J, with 9 bases in the middle. TCRbeta library preparation incorporated unique molecular identifiers. TCRdb re-analysed the PCR reads in MiXCR, keeping a single row per CDR3 protein. The data show hundreds of thousands of distinct CDR3 sequences, around 16% seen once. The clonotype comes from a human donor who donated a stem cell graft to a child with acute lymphoblastic leukemia. The chain uses TRBV5-1 and TRBJ2-6; no clear D. Sequences were derived from PBMCs from the stem cell graft donor, sampled from the stem cell graft. The CDR3 loop is CASSLGPHSGANVLTF. CDR3 sequence (DNA): TGCGCCAGCAGCTTAGGACCGCACTCTGGGGCCAACGTCCTGACTTTC.